The rows below give T cell receptor beta chains drawn from one sample of a study of T cells in Graves' hyperthyroidism and ophthalmopathy. One entry per CDR3 protein results from TCRdb running MiXCR on the multiplex PCR reads. Of fewer than 350,000 distinct CDR3 sequences in the sample, about 20% were seen once. The specimen sequenced was blood. These receptors all stem from a woman aged 45-59 years with Graves' hyperthyroidism. Each CDR3 is given with its conserved first and last residue. The order of the fields is clone size, D gene, J gene, V gene, CDR3 DNA, CDR3 protein. D genes are given only for firm matches. Where a row states a size, it is once, few, many or the class of an expanded clone; other rows omit it.

>many|.|TRBJ2-3|TRBV7-2
TGTGCCAGCAGCCTAGCCTCGGGACAAATTGATACGCAGTATTTT
CASSLASGQIDTQYF
>.|.|TRBJ2-6|TRBV7-3
TGTGCCAGCAGATCGGGGGGGGCCAACGTCCTGACTTTC
CASRSGGANVLTF
>.|.|TRBJ2-2|TRBV6-5
TGTGCCAGCAGTTACTCCGGGGAAACCGGGGAGCTGTTTTTT
CASSYSGETGELFF
>few|.|TRBJ1-2|TRBV4-1
TGCGCCAGCAGCCAAGATTCGAAGGTTAACTATGGCTACACCTTC
CASSQDSKVNYGYTF
>many|.|TRBJ1-1|TRBV12-3/TRBV12-4
TGTGCCAGCAGTTTCACTGAAGCTTTCTTT
CASSFTEAFF
>.|.|TRBJ1-1|TRBV20-1
TGCGGTGCTAGAGACGTCCGCCCGAGGGGGGGTAAGGCTTTCTTT
CGARDVRPRGGKAFF
>few|.|TRBJ1-1|TRBV19
TGTGCCAGTAGTATTACCCAGAACACTGAAGCTTTCTTT
CASSITQNTEAFF
>many|.|TRBJ2-1|TRBV11-2
TGTGCCAGCAGCTTAGAACCCCTCGCCCATGAGCAGTTCTTC
CASSLEPLAHEQFF
>few|.|TRBJ2-5|TRBV20-1
TGCAGTGCTAGAGATGCGAAGTCGGAGACCCAGTACTTC
CSARDAKSETQYF
>.|.|TRBJ2-1|TRBV30
TGTGCCTGGAGCGGGTATCGGCGGCAGTTCTTC
CAWSGYRRQFF
>.|.|TRBJ2-3|TRBV4-2
TGTGCCAGCAGCCCCAATCAGGGGGGACCAGATACGCAGTATTTT
CASSPNQGGPDTQYF
>.|.|TRBJ1-2|TRBV5-8
TGTGCCAGCAGCCCCCTGACAGGTGCCCCCTACTATGGCTACACCTTC
CASSPLTGAPYYGYTF
>many|.|TRBJ1-1|TRBV30
TGTGCCTGGAGTGGGAGGGATGAAGCTTTCTTT
CAWSGRDEAFF
>few|.|TRBJ2-3|TRBV6-1
TGTGCCAGCAGTGCACGGGGCGGGTCTAGCACAGATACGCAGTATTTT
CASSARGGSSTDTQYF
>.|.|TRBJ1-3|TRBV30
TGTGCCTGGAGCGACGGGACGCATGGAAACACCATATATTTT
CAWSDGTHGNTIYF
>.|.|TRBJ1-3|TRBV10-3
TGTGCCATCAGCGGACATAACTCTGGAAACACCATATATTTT
CAISGHNSGNTIYF
>.|.|TRBJ1-1|TRBV6-5
TGTGCCAGCAGTTACGTGGGGGCTTCTGAAGCTTTCTTT
CASSYVGASEAFF
>many|TRBD1|TRBJ1-5|TRBV6-1
TGTGCCAGCAGTGAAGTAGACAGGGACCAGCCCCAGCATTTT
CASSEVDRDQPQHF
>many|TRBD1|TRBJ1-2|TRBV27
TGTGCCAGCAGTTCCCCCGGGTTGGGGAGGGGGCTTAACTATGGCTACACCTTC
CASSSPGLGRGLNYGYTF
>.|.|TRBJ2-1|TRBV29-1
TGCAGCGTTCGAAGCACCGGGACCCCGGATGAGCAGTTCTTC
CSVRSTGTPDEQFF
>many|.|TRBJ2-7|TRBV11-2
TGTGCCAGCAGCTTATCCAGTCCGGCCTACGAGCAGTACTTC
CASSLSSPAYEQYF
>many|TRBD2|TRBJ2-3|TRBV12-3/TRBV12-4
TGTGCCAGCAGTCCCTGGACTAGCGAACTAGTGGATACGCAGTATTTT
CASSPWTSELVDTQYF
>.|TRBD1|TRBJ1-1|TRBV5-6
TGTGCCAGCAGCCCCGACAGGGGAGACAGGAACACTGAAGCTTTCTTT
CASSPDRGDRNTEAFF
>.|.|TRBJ2-2|TRBV27
TGTGCCAGCAGTACTCATTCACCCGGGGAGCTGTTTTTT
CASSTHSPGELFF
>few|TRBD2|TRBJ2-1|TRBV20-1
TGCAGTGCTAAAAGTAATAGCGGGGGGAGCGATGAGCAGTTCTTC
CSAKSNSGGSDEQFF
>few|.|TRBJ2-2|TRBV15
TGTGCCACCAGCCCCTCCCGGGCCTCGGATACCGGGGAGCTGTTTTTT
CATSPSRASDTGELFF
>.|TRBD1|TRBJ1-2|TRBV5-1
TGCGCCAGCAGCTGGGGGACAGAGGGGACCTATGGCTACACCTTC
CASSWGTEGTYGYTF
>many|.|TRBJ2-3|TRBV24-1
TGTGCCACCAGTGATTTCGCGACAGACTATACAGATACGCAGTATTTT
CATSDFATDYTDTQYF
>.|TRBD1|TRBJ1-1|TRBV10-3
TGTGCCATCAGTGAGAGGGGACAGGAGAACACTGAAGCTTTCTTT
CAISERGQENTEAFF
>.|.|TRBJ2-1|TRBV7-9
TGTGCCAGCAGCTTATCGAGCAGGAATGAGCAGTTCTTC
CASSLSSRNEQFF
>many|.|TRBJ1-1|TRBV3-1
TGTGCCAGCAGGGGCCTTATGAACACTGAAGCTTTCTTT
CASRGLMNTEAFF
>few|.|TRBJ2-1|TRBV2
TGTGCCAGCATGGAGGGAAGCTCCTACAATGAGCAGTTCTTC
CASMEGSSYNEQFF
>.|TRBD1|TRBJ1-2|TRBV10-2
TGCGCCAGCAGTTCCACAGGGGGTGATGGCTATGGCTACACCTTC
CASSSTGGDGYGYTF
>.|TRBD1|TRBJ1-3|TRBV9
TGTGCCAGCAGCGACCTAGCCGGACAGGGTCTCAACACCATATATTTT
CASSDLAGQGLNTIYF
>.|TRBD2|TRBJ2-3|TRBV5-4
TGTGCCAGCAGCTTGGCTGGGCTAGCGGGAGGGTTCGGAGATACGCAGTATTTT
CASSLAGLAGGFGDTQYF
>.|.|TRBJ2-3|TRBV29-1
TGCAGCGCCTTGATAGATACGCAGTATTTT
CSALIDTQYF
>many|TRBD1|TRBJ1-5|TRBV27
TGTGCCAGCAGTTTTGGGACAGGGAAGAATCAGCCCCAGCATTTT
CASSFGTGKNQPQHF
>.|TRBD1|TRBJ2-3|TRBV12-3/TRBV12-4
TGTGCCAGCACAGGGGGCCTAGATACGCAGTATTTT
CASTGGLDTQYF
>many|.|TRBJ1-5|TRBV20-1
TGCAGTGCTAGAGAGACAGAGGATCAGCCCCAGCATTTT
CSARETEDQPQHF
>many|TRBD2|TRBJ2-3|TRBV3-1
TGTGCCAGCAGCCAAGGTAGCGGGGTTAGCACAGATACGCAGTATTTT
CASSQGSGVSTDTQYF
>few|.|TRBJ1-1|TRBV20-1
TGCAGTGCTCAGGGGACAATGAACACTGAAGCTTTCTTT
CSAQGTMNTEAFF
>many|TRBD2|TRBJ2-3|TRBV7-8
TGTGCCACCGCAGGGACTATGCAAGATACGCAGTATTTT
CATAGTMQDTQYF
>many|TRBD2|TRBJ2-3|TRBV11-3
TGTGCCAGCAGCGAGGGCGGGAGTGCAGATACGCAGTATTTT
CASSEGGSADTQYF
>.|.|TRBJ1-1|TRBV4-3
TGCGCCAGCAGCCAAGAAGGGGCAGCCTTGAACACTGAAGCTTTCTTT
CASSQEGAALNTEAFF
>many|.|TRBJ2-5|TRBV6-1
TGTGCCAGCAGTGAAGCCCTAGGGGGGTACGAGACCCAGTACTTC
CASSEALGGYETQYF
>many|.|TRBJ1-3|TRBV5-1
TGTGCCAGCAGTTTATCAGGCTCTGGAAACACCATATATTTT
CASSLSGSGNTIYF
>.|.|TRBJ2-6|TRBV5-1
TGCGCCAGCAGCTCCGGGCCAGCTGGGGCCAACGTCCTGACTTTC
CASSSGPAGANVLTF
>few|TRBD2|TRBJ2-2|TRBV7-3
TGTGCCAGCAGCTCGCAGCCGCTAGCGGGAGGCGCCACCGGGGAGCTGTTTTTT
CASSSQPLAGGATGELFF
>many|.|TRBJ2-1|TRBV7-8
TGTGCCAGCAGCTTCGGGCCTCCCGAGGAGTATGAGCAGTTCTTC
CASSFGPPEEYEQFF
>few|TRBD2|TRBJ2-1|TRBV7-3
TGTGCCAGCAGCCTTAGCGGGAGGGACTACAATGAGCAGTTCTTC
CASSLSGRDYNEQFF
>few|.|TRBJ1-5|TRBV7-8
TGTGCCAGCAGCTTTTCCCCTAGGAGCGATAGCAATCAGCCCCAGCATTTT
CASSFSPRSDSNQPQHF